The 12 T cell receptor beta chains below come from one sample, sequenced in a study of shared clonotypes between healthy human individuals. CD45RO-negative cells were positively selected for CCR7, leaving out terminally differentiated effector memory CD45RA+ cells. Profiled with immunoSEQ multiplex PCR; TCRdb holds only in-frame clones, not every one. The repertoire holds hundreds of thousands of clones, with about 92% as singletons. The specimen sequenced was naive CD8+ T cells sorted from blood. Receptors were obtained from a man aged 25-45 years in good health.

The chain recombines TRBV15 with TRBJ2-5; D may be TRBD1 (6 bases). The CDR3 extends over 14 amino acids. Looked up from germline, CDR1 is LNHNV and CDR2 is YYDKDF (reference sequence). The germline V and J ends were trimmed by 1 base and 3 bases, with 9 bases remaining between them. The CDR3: CATSRGAGEETQYF. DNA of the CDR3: TGTGCCACCAGCAGAGGGGCAGGGGAAGAGACCCAGTACTTC.

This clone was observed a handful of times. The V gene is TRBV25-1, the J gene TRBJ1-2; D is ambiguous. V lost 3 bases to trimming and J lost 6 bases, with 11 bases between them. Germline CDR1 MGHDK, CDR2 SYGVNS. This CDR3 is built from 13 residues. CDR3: CASSDAEPDGYTF. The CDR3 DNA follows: TGTGCCAGCAGTGACGCAGAACCTGATGGCTACACCTTC.

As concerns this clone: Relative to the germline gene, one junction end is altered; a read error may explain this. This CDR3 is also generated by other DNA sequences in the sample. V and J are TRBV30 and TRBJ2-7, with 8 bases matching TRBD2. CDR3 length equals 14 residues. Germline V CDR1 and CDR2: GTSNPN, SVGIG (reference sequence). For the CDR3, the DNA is TGCGCCTGGAGTGACACTAGCGGATACTACGAGCAGTACTTC. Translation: CAWSDTSGYYEQYF.

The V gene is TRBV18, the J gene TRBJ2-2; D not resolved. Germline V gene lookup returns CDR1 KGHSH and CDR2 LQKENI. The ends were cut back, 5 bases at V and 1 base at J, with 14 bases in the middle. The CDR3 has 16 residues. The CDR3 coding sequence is TGTGCCAGCTCATTCGGTGTGGACCAGAACACCGGGGAGCTGTTTTTT. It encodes CASSFGVDQNTGELFF.

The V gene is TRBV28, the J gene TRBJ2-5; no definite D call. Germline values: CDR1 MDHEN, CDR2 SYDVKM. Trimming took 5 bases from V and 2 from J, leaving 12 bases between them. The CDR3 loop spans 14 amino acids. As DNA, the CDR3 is TGTGCCAGCAGTCCTCGGACGGTTCAAGAGACCCAGTACTTC. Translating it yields CASSPRTVQETQYF.

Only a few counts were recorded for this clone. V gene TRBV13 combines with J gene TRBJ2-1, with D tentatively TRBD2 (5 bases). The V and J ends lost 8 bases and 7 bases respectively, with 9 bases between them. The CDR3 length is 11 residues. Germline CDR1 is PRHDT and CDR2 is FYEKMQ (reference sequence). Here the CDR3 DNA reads TGTGCCAGCCGGGGTTTGAATGAGCAGTTCTTC. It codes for CASRGLNEQFF. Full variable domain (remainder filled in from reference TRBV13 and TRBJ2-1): AAGVIQSPRHLIKEKRETATLKCYPIPRHDTVYWYQQGPGQDPQFLISFYEKMQSDKGSIPDRFSAQQFSDYHSELNMSSLELGDSALYFCASRGLNEQFFGPGTRLTVL.

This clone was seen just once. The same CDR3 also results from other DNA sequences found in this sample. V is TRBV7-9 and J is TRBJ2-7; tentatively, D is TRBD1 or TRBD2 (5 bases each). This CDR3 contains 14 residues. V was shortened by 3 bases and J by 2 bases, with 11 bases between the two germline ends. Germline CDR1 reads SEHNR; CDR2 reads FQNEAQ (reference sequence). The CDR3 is CASSFGGRAYEQYF. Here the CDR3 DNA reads TGTGCCAGCAGCTTTGGGGGTCGGGCCTACGAGCAGTACTTC.

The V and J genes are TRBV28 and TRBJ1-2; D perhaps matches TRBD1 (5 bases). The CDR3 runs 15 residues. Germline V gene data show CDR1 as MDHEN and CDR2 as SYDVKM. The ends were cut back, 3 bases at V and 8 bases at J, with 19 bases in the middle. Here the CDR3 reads CASSFFRAGLEGYTF. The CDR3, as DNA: TGTGCCAGCAGTTTTTTCCGGGCAGGGTTGGAGGGCTACACCTTC.

The CDR3 loop is CSASGVPSGREYYNEQFF. The CDR3, as DNA: TGCAGCGCATCTGGGGTGCCTAGCGGGAGGGAGTACTACAATGAGCAGTTCTTC. This rearrangement joins TRBV29-1 to TRBJ2-1; TRBD2 matches 12 bases. Germline V gene data show CDR1 as SQVTM and CDR2 as ANQGSEA. V shed 7 bases, J shed 3 bases, and the junction held 16 bases outside the gene matches. The CDR3 extends over 18 amino acids.

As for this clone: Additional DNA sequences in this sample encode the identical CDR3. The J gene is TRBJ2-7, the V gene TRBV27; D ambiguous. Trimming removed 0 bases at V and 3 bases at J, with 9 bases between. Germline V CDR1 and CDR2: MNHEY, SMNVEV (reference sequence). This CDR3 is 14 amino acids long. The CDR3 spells CASSLSGGFYEQYF. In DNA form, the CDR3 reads TGTGCCAGCAGTTTATCCGGCGGTTTCTACGAGCAGTACTTC.

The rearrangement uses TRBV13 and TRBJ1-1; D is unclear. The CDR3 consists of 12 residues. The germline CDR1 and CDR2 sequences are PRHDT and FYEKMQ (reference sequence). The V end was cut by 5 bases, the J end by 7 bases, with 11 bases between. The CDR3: CASSLESGEAFF. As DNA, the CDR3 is TGTGCCAGCAGCCTGGAAAGCGGTGAAGCTTTCTTT.

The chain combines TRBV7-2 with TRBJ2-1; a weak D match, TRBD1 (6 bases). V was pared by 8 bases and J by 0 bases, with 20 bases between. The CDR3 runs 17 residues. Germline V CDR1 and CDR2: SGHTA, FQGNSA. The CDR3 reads CASRQASSSSSYNEQFF. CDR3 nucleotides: TGTGCCAGCCGACAGGCATCCTCTTCGAGCTCCTACAATGAGCAGTTCTTC.